Presented here are 7 T cell receptor beta chains from one specimen sequenced in a study of shared clonotypes between healthy human individuals (dated by TCRdb to the early 2020s). The library came from the immunoSEQ multiplex PCR assay. TCRdb took over this immuneACCESS table, retaining in-frame rearrangements with V and J assigned. Such tables are incomplete; in checked studies, under half of the missing clones stem from an unresolved V gene, and the remainder is unexplained. The sample records roughly 2 million clones, more than 90% of which are singletons. About 0.13% of the sample is in the top ten clones. Sequencing was carried out using naive CD4+ T cells sorted from blood. According to the study, the label for this sample's cell subset or site signals: CD45RA+ positively selected. Receptors were obtained from a man younger than 30 in good health.

The chain has TRBV6-6 and TRBJ1-1; 8 bases agree with TRBD1. The V and J ends lost 5 bases and 2 bases, in that order; junction bases with no gene match: 7. The CDR3 extends over 15 amino acids. Germline CDR1 reads MNHNY; CDR2 reads SVGAGI (reference sequence). The CDR3 loop is CASSGADRGNTEAFF. The CDR3 DNA is TGTGCCAGCAGTGGAGCTGACAGGGGAAACACTGAAGCTTTCTTT.

This rearrangement joins TRBV5-4 to TRBJ2-3; 9 bases match TRBD1. The V and J ends lost 0 bases and 0 bases, in that order; junction bases with no gene match: 5. Germline values: CDR1 SGHNT, CDR2 YYREEE (reference sequence). The CDR3 has 17 residues. In DNA, the CDR3 is TGTGCCAGCAGCTTGGATTGGACAGGGGCTAGCACAGATACGCAGTATTTT. This sequence encodes CASSLDWTGASTDTQYF. The variable domain in full, with the rest retrieved from reference TRBV5-4 and TRBJ2-3, is ETGVTQSPTHLIKTRGQQVTLRCSSQSGHNTVSWYQQALGQGPQFIFQYYREEENGRGNFPPRFSGLQFPNYSSELNVNALELDDSALYLCASSLDWTGASTDTQYFGPGTRLTVL.

The chain employs TRBV5-4 and TRBJ2-7, with D maybe TRBD1 (5 bases). The germline CDR1 and CDR2 sequences are SGHNT and YYREEE (reference sequence). V dropped 2 bases and J dropped 5 bases, with 17 bases sitting between them. The CDR3 loop spans 15 amino acids. The DNA of the CDR3 is TGTGCCAGCAGCTTTTTTAGTTCAGGGAAGGACGAGCAGTACTTC. This encodes CASSFFSSGKDEQYF.

The chain joins TRBV5-1 to TRBJ1-2, with a tentative D call TRBD1 (6 bases). V lost 3 bases and J 8 bases, leaving 14 bases between the germline ends. Per the germline V gene, CDR1 is SGHRS and CDR2 is YFSETQ. This CDR3 is built from 13 residues. The CDR3 DNA reads TGCGCCAGCAGCTGGGGCGGGGGCGAAGGCTACACCTTC. The encoded protein is CASSWGGGEGYTF. Filled out from reference TRBV5-1 and TRBJ1-2, the complete variable domain reads KAGVTQTPRYLIKTRGQQVTLSCSPISGHRSVSWYQQTPGQGLQFLFEYFSETQRNKGNFPGRFSGRQFSNSRSEMNVSTLELGDSALYLCASSWGGGEGYTFGSGTRLTVV.

This clone was counted a single time. The genes are TRBV19 and TRBJ1-3; 7 bases align to TRBD1. Looked up from germline, CDR1 is LNHDA and CDR2 is SQIVND (reference sequence). CDR3 size: 15 residues. With V trimmed by 8 bases and J by 0 bases, 7 bases remained unmatched. As DNA, the CDR3 is TGTGCCAGTCGTCCAGACAGGGACTCTGGAAACACCATATATTTT. It yields the protein CASRPDRDSGNTIYF.

This clone was observed a few times. The rearrangement links TRBV19 to TRBJ2-7, with D perhaps matching TRBD2 (6 bases). Per the germline V gene, CDR1 is LNHDA and CDR2 is SQIVND (reference sequence). This CDR3 is 12 amino acids long. Deletions cut 10 bases from V and 3 bases from J, with 13 bases between. CDR3 DNA sequence: TGTGCCATCCCTGGGGGGAGCTACGAGCAGTACTTC. Translated, it gives CAIPGGSYEQYF.

The rearrangement joins TRBV6-5 to TRBJ1-4; 9 nucleotides agree with TRBD1. The CDR3 is 16 residues long. Germline CDR1 and CDR2: MNHEY and SVGAGI. J lost 0 bases, V lost 2 bases, and 1 base had no gene match. In DNA form, the CDR3 reads TGTGCCAGCAGTTACGGGACAGGGACAACTAATGAAAAACTGTTTTTT. Its translation is CASSYGTGTTNEKLFF.